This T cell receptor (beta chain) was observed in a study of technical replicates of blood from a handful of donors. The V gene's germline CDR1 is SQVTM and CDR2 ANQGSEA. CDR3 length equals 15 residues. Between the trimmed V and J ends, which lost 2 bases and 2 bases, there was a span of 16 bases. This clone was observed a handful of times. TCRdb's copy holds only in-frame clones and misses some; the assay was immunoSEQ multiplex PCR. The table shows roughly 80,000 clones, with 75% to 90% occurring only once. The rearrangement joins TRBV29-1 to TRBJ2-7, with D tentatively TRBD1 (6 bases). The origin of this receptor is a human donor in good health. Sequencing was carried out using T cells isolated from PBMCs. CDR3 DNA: TGCAGCGTTGAAATTGGTGGGGGACACCCCTACGAGCAGTACTTC. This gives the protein CSVEIGGGHPYEQYF.